A selection of T cell receptor beta chains follows, all from one sample in a study of PD-L1 blockade in urothelial cancer. Here immunoSEQ multiplex PCR was the method, and the copy in TCRdb shows in-frame clones only, minus some. The sample comprises about 84,000 clones, around 80% of which are singletons, and more than 8% rests with the top ten. This material consisted of PBMCs, taken around atezolizumab (anti-PD-L1) treatment. Receptors originate from a man in his 70s with urothelial cancer. The CDR3 runs from the conserved cysteine through the conserved F or W. The order of the fields is J gene, D gene, V gene, clone size, CDR3 protein, CDR3 DNA. The D gene is left open where the match is weak. Some rows mark clone size as missing; the rest say once, few, many or name a class of expanded clone.

>TRBJ1-4|TRBD1|TRBV6-6|once
CASRPRDRANEKLFF
TGTGCCAGCAGACCCCGGGACAGGGCAAATGAAAAACTGTTTTTT
>TRBJ1-2|TRBD1|TRBV7-9|NA
CASSSGAGTGKDGYTF
TGTGCCAGCAGCTCGGGGGCCGGGACAGGGAAAGATGGCTACACCTTC
>TRBJ2-2|TRBD1|TRBV5-5|NA
CASTFGQGGTGELFF
TGTGCCAGCACTTTCGGACAGGGGGGGACCGGGGAGCTGTTTTTT
>TRBJ1-2|TRBD1|TRBV7-9|NA
CASSSDRRINYGYTF
TGTGCCAGCAGCTCGGACAGGAGAATTAACTATGGCTACACCTTC
>TRBJ2-5|NA|TRBV2|NA
CASSGLVGGETQYF
TGTGCCAGCAGTGGACTAGTTGGTGGGGAGACCCAGTACTTC
>TRBJ2-1|NA|TRBV7-3|NA
CASSPTRYGEQFF
TGTGCCAGCAGCCCGACTAGATATGGTGAGCAGTTCTTC
>TRBJ2-5|TRBD1|TRBV5-8|NA
CASSQGTGGQETQYF
TGTGCCAGCAGCCAAGGGACAGGGGGTCAAGAGACCCAGTACTTC
>TRBJ1-3|TRBD1|TRBV5-6|NA
CASSFSGTGNGNTIYF
TGTGCCAGCAGCTTTTCCGGGACAGGGAACGGAAACACCATATATTTT
>TRBJ2-7|TRBD2|TRBV20-1|few
CSARTSWEQYF
TGCAGTGCTAGGACTAGCTGGGAGCAGTACTTC
>TRBJ2-7|TRBD1|TRBV11-2|NA
CASSSTGQGFHEQYF
TGTGCCAGCAGCTCCACCGGACAGGGTTTCCACGAGCAGTACTTC
>TRBJ2-1|NA|TRBV9|NA
CASSVDGISYNEQFF
TGTGCCAGCAGCGTAGACGGGATCTCCTACAATGAGCAGTTCTTC
>TRBJ2-2|NA|TRBV19|NA
CASTRGLVTGELFF
TGTGCCAGCACAAGAGGGTTAGTCACCGGGGAGCTGTTTTTT
>TRBJ1-3|TRBD1|TRBV19|NA
CASMGIRTGSVSEQLNSGNTIYF
TGTGCCAGTATGGGGATCCGGACAGGGAGCGTTTCTGAGCAACTAAACTCTGGAAACACCATATATTTT
>TRBJ2-1|NA|TRBV11-2|NA
CASSAGLIEQFF
TGTGCCAGCAGCGCCGGACTAATTGAGCAGTTCTTC